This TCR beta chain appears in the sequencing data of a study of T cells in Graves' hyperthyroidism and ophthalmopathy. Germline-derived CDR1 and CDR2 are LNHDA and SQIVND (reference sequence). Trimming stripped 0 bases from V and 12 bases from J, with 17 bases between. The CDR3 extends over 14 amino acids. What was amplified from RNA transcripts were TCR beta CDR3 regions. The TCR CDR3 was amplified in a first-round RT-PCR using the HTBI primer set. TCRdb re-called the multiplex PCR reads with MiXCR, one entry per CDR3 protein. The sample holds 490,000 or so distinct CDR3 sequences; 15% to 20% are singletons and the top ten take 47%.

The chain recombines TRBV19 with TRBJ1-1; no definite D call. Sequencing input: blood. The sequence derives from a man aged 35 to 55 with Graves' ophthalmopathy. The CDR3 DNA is TGTGCCAGTAGTATAGATCCACGGGGTACAACTACTTTCTTT. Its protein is CASSIDPRGTTTFF.